The 13 T cell receptor beta chains below all came from one sample that was sequenced in a study of blood T cell repertoires in COVID-19 (dated by TCRdb to the early 2020s). To prepare the library, the immunoSEQ multiplex PCR assay was applied. TCRdb provides this immuneACCESS table in a form limited to in-frame rearrangements. Some clones are lacking; in checked studies, under half of them reflect an unresolved V gene, and why the rest are absent is not known. For this sample the table gives 200,000 to 300,000 clones, of which 87% were detected only once. The ten top clones hold roughly 3.1% of the sample. The sample taken for sequencing was peripheral blood. The receptors shown here come from a man between 18 and 29 years old with active or convalescent COVID-19.

The chain employs TRBV19 and TRBJ2-3; 8 bases map to TRBD2. This CDR3 has 15 amino acids. Germline-derived CDR1 and CDR2 are LNHDA and SQIVND (reference sequence). J gave up 3 bases and V 7 bases, and 9 bases lay outside the gene matches. The CDR3 loop reads CASKVSGSVTDTQYF. As DNA, the CDR3 is TGTGCCAGTAAGGTCAGCGGGAGTGTGACAGATACGCAGTATTTT.

This rearrangement joins TRBV28 to TRBJ1-4; D is unclear. Germline V gives CDR1 MDHEN, CDR2 SYDVKM. This CDR3 region has 12 residues. Trimming removed 6 bases at V and 8 bases at J, with 10 bases between. The chain's CDR3 is CASRRRREKLFF. The CDR3 nucleotides read TGTGCCAGCAGAAGGAGGCGGGAAAAACTGTTTTTT.

This clone was recorded once. This chain joins TRBV27 and TRBJ2-2; tentative D call: TRBD2 (6 bases). V gave up 4 bases and J gave up 4 bases, with 22 bases separating them. The CDR3 consists of 18 residues. The germline gives CDR1 MNHEY, CDR2 SMNVEV (reference sequence). The CDR3 DNA sequence: TGTGCCAGCAGTTCGCGGGGTTCGGGTCGGGTTTTCACCGGGGAGCTGTTTTTT. It codes for CASSSRGSGRVFTGELFF.

The chain employs TRBV18 and TRBJ1-1; tentative D call: TRBD1 (5 bases). Looked up from germline, CDR1 is KGHSH and CDR2 is LQKENI. The CDR3 extends over 14 amino acids. V lost 4 bases and J 3 bases, leaving 12 bases between the germline ends. Written as DNA, the CDR3 is TGTGCCAGCTCACGTTCAGGGTCTTACACTGAAGCTTTCTTT. Its protein is CASSRSGSYTEAFF.

The chain carries TRBV5-1 and TRBJ1-1; TRBD1 is a possible D gene (5 bases). CDR3 length: 15 residues. The V end lost 4 bases, the J end lost 5 bases, and 18 bases lay between the germline ends. Germline-derived CDR1 and CDR2 are SGHRS and YFSETQ. In DNA, the CDR3 is TGCGCCAGCAGCCTGGGTGGAGGGCCAGGGACTGAAGCTTTCTTT. Protein sequence: CASSLGGGPGTEAFF.

This clone came up a few times. V gene TRBV6-1 combines with J gene TRBJ1-4; possibly TRBD1 for D (5 bases). V lost 2 bases to trimming and J lost 11 bases, with 18 bases between them. In germline, CDR1 is MNHNS, CDR2 SASEGT. CDR3 size: 15 residues. CDR3 sequence (DNA): TGTGCCAGCAGTGAACCCGCGGGGGTAGGGTATAAACTGTTTTTT. The encoded protein is CASSEPAGVGYKLFF.

The gene calls are TRBV6-2 or TRBV6-3 and TRBJ1-1; D perhaps matches TRBD1 (6 bases). Germline V gene lookup returns CDR1 MNHEY and CDR2 SVGEGT. V was pared by 3 bases and J by 0 bases, with 17 bases between. The CDR3 is made up of 17 amino acids. DNA for the CDR3: TGTGCCAGCAGTTATGGCAGGGGTAGCCTCATGAACACTGAAGCTTTCTTT. Residues: CASSYGRGSLMNTEAFF.

The chain employs TRBV29-1 and TRBJ2-3; the match to TRBD2 covers 7 bases. The CDR3 loop spans 15 amino acids. CDR1 and CDR2 (germline): SQVTM, ANQGSEA. The J segment lost 0 bases and the V segment lost 4 bases, leaving 7 bases of the junction unmatched. CDR3 sequence: CSVAPPGLSTDTQYF. CDR3 nucleotides: TGCAGCGTTGCCCCCCCGGGACTAAGCACAGATACGCAGTATTTT.

V and J are TRBV13 and TRBJ2-2; 11 bases match TRBD2. With 3 bases clipped from V and 8 bases from J, the junction kept 11 bases outside the gene matches. Germline assignment: CDR1 PRHDT and CDR2 FYEKMQ (reference sequence). The CDR3 has 17 amino acids. The CDR3 DNA sequence: TGTGCCAGCAGCTTCCCGACTAGCGGGGCAGCATCGGGGGAGCTGTTTTTT. This encodes CASSFPTSGAASGELFF.

This rearrangement joins TRBV25-1 to TRBJ2-5, with 7 bases fitting TRBD2. Unmatched junction bases numbered 7, after V lost 5 bases and J lost 4 bases. The CDR3 consists of 14 residues. CDR1 is MGHDK, CDR2 SYGVNS, per germline. The DNA of the CDR3 is TGTGCCAGCAGTTCCCGGGGGGAGGGAGAGACCCAGTACTTC. Its translation is CASSSRGEGETQYF.

The chain combines TRBV19 with TRBJ1-4; D gene unclear. The CDR3 covers 13 residues. Looked up from germline, CDR1 is LNHDA and CDR2 is SQIVND (reference sequence). V was trimmed by 3 bases and J by 8 bases, leaving 10 bases between them. This CDR3 is CASSIWREEKLFF. As DNA, the CDR3 is TGTGCCAGTAGTATTTGGAGGGAGGAAAAACTGTTTTTT.

CDR3 in DNA: TGTGCCAGCAGCCATTGGTCCGGACGGGGGCAAGAGACCCAGTACTTC. This encodes CASSHWSGRGQETQYF. This sequence joins TRBV14 and TRBJ2-5, with a tentative D call TRBD2 (6 bases). Germline V gene data show CDR1 as SGHDN and CDR2 as FVKESK. There are 16 residues in the CDR3. The V and J ends lost 3 bases and 2 bases respectively, with 16 bases between them.

The J gene is TRBJ2-3, the V gene TRBV6-5; D gene ambiguous. The CDR3 sequence is 14 residues long. Deletions cut 3 bases from V and 4 bases from J, with 11 bases between. Germline assignment: CDR1 MNHEY and CDR2 SVGAGI. The CDR3 nucleotides are TGTGCCAGCAGTTATGGAAGCGCCGCAGATACGCAGTATTTT. This sequence encodes CASSYGSAADTQYF.